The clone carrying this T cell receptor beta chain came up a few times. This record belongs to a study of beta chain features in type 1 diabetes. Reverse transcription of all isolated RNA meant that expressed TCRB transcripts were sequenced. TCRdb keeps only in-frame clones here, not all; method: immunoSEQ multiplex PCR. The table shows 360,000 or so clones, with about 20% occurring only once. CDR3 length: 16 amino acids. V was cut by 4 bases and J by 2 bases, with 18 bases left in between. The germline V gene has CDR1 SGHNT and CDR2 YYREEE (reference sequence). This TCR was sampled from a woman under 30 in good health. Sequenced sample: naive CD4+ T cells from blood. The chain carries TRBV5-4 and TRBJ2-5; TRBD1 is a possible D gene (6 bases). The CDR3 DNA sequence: TGTGCCAGCAGCAGAGCAGGGGCCACTATTCAAGAGACCCAGTACTTC. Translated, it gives CASSRAGATIQETQYF.